These 26 T cell receptor beta chains originate from one sample sequenced in a study of blood T cell repertoires in COVID-19 (dated by TCRdb to 2019 to 2021). The receptor library was made with the immunoSEQ multiplex PCR assay. Entries here come from immuneACCESS through TCRdb and include only in-frame sequences with V and J called. Some clones fail to appear in such tables; in the studies checked, an unresolved V gene covers under half of the shortfall, and the cause of the remainder is unknown. The sample table contains approximately 150,000 clones; only one count was recorded for roughly 82% of them. Approximately 4.6% of the sample rests with the top ten. Sequenced input: peripheral blood. The origin of the receptors is a human donor in a cohort sampled during active COVID-19.

The chain employs TRBV2 and TRBJ2-1; TRBD2 agrees at 8 bases. Trimming at V came to 3 bases and at J to 7 bases, leaving 11 bases not matched to a gene. The CDR3 has 16 amino acids. CDR1 and CDR2 (germline): SNHLY, FYNNEI. CDR3 coding DNA: TGTGCCAGCAGTGACGACGGTAGCGGGAAGCGTAATGAGCAGTTCTTC. It yields the protein CASSDDGSGKRNEQFF.

The rearrangement uses TRBV2 and TRBJ1-1; tentative D call: TRBD1 (6 bases). The CDR3 contains 13 residues. In germline, CDR1 is SNHLY, CDR2 FYNNEI. V was cut by 11 bases and J by 5 bases, with 18 bases left in between. In DNA, the CDR3 is TGTGCCGCGTACGGGCAGGGGAGAACTGAAGCTTTCTTT. Amino acids: CAAYGQGRTEAFF. The full variable domain, its missing parts supplied by reference TRBV2 and TRBJ1-1, is EPEVTQTPSHQVTQMGQEVILRCVPISNHLYFYWYRQILGQKVEFLVSFYNNEISEKSEIFDDQFSVERPDGSNFTLKIRSTKLEDSAMYFCAAYGQGRTEAFFGQGTRLTVV.

This clone occurred many times. This chain joins TRBV7-3 and TRBJ2-3, with D possibly being TRBD2 (6 bases). Trimming stripped 4 bases from V and 0 bases from J, with 11 bases between. CDR1 SGHTA and CDR2 FQGTGA come from the germline V gene. This CDR3 is built from 15 residues. Written as DNA, the CDR3 is TGTGCCAGCAGCTATGGGACTTCTAGCACAGATACGCAGTATTTT. Its protein product is CASSYGTSSTDTQYF.

A note on this clone: This sample also contains other DNA sequences that code for the same CDR3. The chain combines TRBV9 with TRBJ2-5; TRBD2 matches at 11 bases. V shed 0 bases, J shed 4 bases, and the junction held 2 bases outside the gene matches. The CDR3 consists of 15 residues. Germline lookup yields CDR1 SGDLS and CDR2 YYNGEE. The CDR3 protein is CASSVGLAGGETQYF. CDR3 bases: TGTGCCAGCAGCGTAGGGCTAGCGGGGGGAGAGACCCAGTACTTC.

The rearrangement links TRBV5-1 to TRBJ1-1; 8 nucleotides align to TRBD1. Germline V gives CDR1 SGHRS, CDR2 YFSETQ. CDR3 size: 15 residues. Germline trimming cut 3 bases from V and 1 base from J; bases unmatched to any gene: 5. The CDR3 region has the DNA TGCGCCAGCAGCTGGCAACAGGGGGGGAACACTGAAGCTTTCTTT. Amino acid sequence: CASSWQQGGNTEAFF. Complete variable domain (other parts from reference TRBV5-1 and TRBJ1-1): KAGVTQTPRYLIKTRGQQVTLSCSPISGHRSVSWYQQTPGQGLQFLFEYFSETQRNKGNFPGRFSGRQFSNSRSEMNVSTLELGDSALYLCASSWQQGGNTEAFFGQGTRLTVV.

The chain couples TRBV15 to TRBJ1-2; TRBD1 might be the D (6 bases). Germline CDR1 LNHNV, CDR2 YYDKDF (reference sequence). The CDR3 loop spans 15 amino acids. Deletions cut 0 bases from V and 5 bases from J, with 13 bases between. The CDR3 region is CATSRDTGHMYGYTF. The CDR3 DNA follows: TGTGCCACCAGCAGAGATACGGGACACATGTATGGCTACACCTTC.

The CDR3 reads CASSTTAREGEKLFF. The CDR3 coding sequence is TGTGCCAGTAGTACCACGGCCCGGGAGGGTGAAAAACTGTTTTTT. V usage is TRBV19 and J usage is TRBJ1-4; D unclear. Trimming cost V 4 bases and J 7 bases, with 16 bases left between them. Looked up from germline, CDR1 is LNHDA and CDR2 is SQIVND (reference sequence). This CDR3 has 15 amino acids.

V and J are TRBV5-1 and TRBJ2-1, with TRBD2 identical over 11 bases. Germline lookup yields CDR1 SGHRS and CDR2 YFSETQ. The CDR3 is 15 residues long. The junction had 5 bases not matched to a gene; V was cut back by 4 bases and J by 5 bases. CDR3 residues: CASSRRLAGHNEQFF. CDR3 bases: TGCGCCAGCAGCAGGAGACTAGCGGGGCACAATGAGCAGTTCTTC.

The chain joins TRBV25-1 to TRBJ1-6; no reliable D call. V lost 6 bases and J 7 bases, leaving 10 bases between the germline ends. The CDR3 runs to 13 residues. Germline CDR1 MGHDK, CDR2 SYGVNS. CDR3 sequence reads: CASSLNQNSPLHF. The CDR3 DNA reads as TGTGCCAGCAGCCTAAACCAAAATTCACCCCTCCACTTT.

The chain combines TRBV7-2 with TRBJ2-2; perhaps TRBD1 as D (5 bases). This CDR3 has 12 amino acids. V lost 2 bases to trimming and J lost 7 bases, with 5 bases between them. CDR1 is SGHTA and CDR2 is FQGNSA in the germline V gene. As DNA, the CDR3 is TGTGCCAGCAGCTTACAGGGCGGGGAGCTGTTTTTT. It codes for CASSLQGGELFF.

CDR3 DNA sequence: TGTGCCAGCAGCTTAGATATCTCAGATACGCAGTATTTT. It encodes CASSLDISDTQYF. This chain links TRBV7-2 with TRBJ2-3; the D is unclear. The CDR3 is made up of 13 amino acids. CDR1 and CDR2 (germline): SGHTA, FQGNSA. Between the trimmed V and J ends, which lost 1 base and 4 bases, there was a span of 6 bases.

This chain links TRBV23-1 with TRBJ2-7, with TRBD2 matching 9 bases. TRBV23-1 is designated an ORF whose function remains uncertain. This CDR3 spans 14 amino acids. The trim removed 11 bases at V and 4 bases at J, leaving 12 bases unmatched. CDR3 region: CACAGVAGEYEQYF. As DNA, the CDR3 is TGCGCCTGCGCGGGGGTAGCGGGGGAATACGAGCAGTACTTC.

This clone was detected only once. V gene TRBV5-3 combines with J gene TRBJ1-1; 9 positions agree with TRBD1. TRBV5-3 is identified as an open reading frame with a role that is uncertain. Germline trimming cut 5 bases from V and 2 bases from J; bases unmatched to any gene: 16. CDR3 length equals 18 residues. In DNA form, the CDR3 reads TGTGCCAGAAGTTGTTGGGATAATAGGACAGGGGCCAACACTGAAGCTTTCTTT. Its protein is CARSCWDNRTGANTEAFF.

This clone has just one count. The chain employs TRBV2 and TRBJ2-1; 7 positions agree with TRBD1. This CDR3 has 17 residues. V trimming: 5 bases; J trimming: 0 bases; junction bases outside the gene matches: 10. From germline, CDR1 is SNHLY and CDR2 FYNNEI. DNA for the CDR3: TGTGCCAGCAGTCCGCGTAAGGGGGCTCTCTCCTACAATGAGCAGTTCTTC. Translated: CASSPRKGALSYNEQFF.

The rearrangement joins TRBV6-2 or TRBV6-3 to TRBJ1-5; 8 positions match TRBD1. The germline CDR1 and CDR2 sequences are MNHEY and SVGEGT. The CDR3 sequence is 14 residues long. V was pared by 3 bases and J by 5 bases, with 3 bases of the junction left unmatched. The CDR3 protein is CASSYQGADQPQHF. The CDR3 nucleotides are TGTGCCAGCAGTTATCAGGGGGCTGATCAGCCCCAGCATTTT.

This chain joins TRBV27 and TRBJ2-3; 8 bases are shared with TRBD2. Germline V gene data show CDR1 as MNHEY and CDR2 as SMNVEV (reference sequence). V lost 5 bases, J lost 5 bases, and 12 bases stayed unmatched. This CDR3 has 16 residues. This CDR3 is CASSPTRTGGGDTQYF. Written as DNA, the CDR3 is TGTGCCAGCAGTCCCACCCGGACGGGAGGGGGAGATACGCAGTATTTT.

This chain joins TRBV9 and TRBJ2-2; 8 bases map to TRBD1. V shed 3 bases, J shed 0 bases, and the junction held 7 bases outside the gene matches. CDR3 length equals 17 residues. Germline V gene lookup returns CDR1 SGDLS and CDR2 YYNGEE. In nucleotides, the CDR3 is TGTGCCAGCAGCGCCGAGGACAGGGCTTCGAACACCGGGGAGCTGTTTTTT. It codes for CASSAEDRASNTGELFF. Complete variable domain (other parts from reference TRBV9 and TRBJ2-2): DSGVTQTPKHLITATGQRVTLRCSPRSGDLSVYWYQQSLDQGLQFLIQYYNGEERAKGNILERFSAQQFPDLHSELNLSSLELGDSALYFCASSAEDRASNTGELFFGEGSRLTVL.

The V call is TRBV10-1, the J call TRBJ2-7; unclear D gene. Trimming removed 4 bases from V and 0 bases from J, with 19 bases in between. The length of the CDR3 is 17 residues. The germline V gene encodes CDR1 WNHNN and CDR2 SYGVQD (reference sequence). As DNA, the CDR3 is TGCGCCAGCAGTGGATCGAGAACCACCCTAAACTCCTACGAGCAGTACGTC. This codes for CASSGSRTTLNSYEQYV.

The table lists this clone with a count of one. The genes are TRBV4-1 and TRBJ2-5; TRBD2 might be the D (5 bases). The CDR3 totals 14 residues. V was trimmed by 0 bases and J by 2 bases, leaving 7 bases between them. Per germline, CDR1 MGHRA and CDR2 YSYEKL. Here the CDR3 reads CASSQDGLQETQYF. DNA for the CDR3: TGCGCCAGCAGCCAAGACGGACTTCAAGAGACCCAGTACTTC.

The genes are TRBV28 and TRBJ2-7; 8 positions match TRBD1. The CDR3 length is 16 residues. CDR1 is MDHEN, CDR2 SYDVKM, per germline. J lost 3 bases, V lost 7 bases, and 14 bases had no gene match. CDR3 sequence (DNA): TGTGCCAGCAAAACTCCTGGACAGGGAAAAAACTACGAGCAGTACTTC. It yields the protein CASKTPGQGKNYEQYF.

The rearrangement uses TRBV6-5 and TRBJ2-3; 10 bases map to TRBD2. CDR1 is MNHEY and CDR2 is SVGAGI in the germline V gene. V trimming: 7 bases; J trimming: 4 bases; junction bases outside the gene matches: 2. CDR3 length equals 13 residues. In DNA form, the CDR3 reads TGTGCCAGCAACGGACTAGCGGCAGATACGCAGTATTTT. Residues: CASNGLAADTQYF.

This clone was detected only once. The V gene is TRBV10-3, the J gene TRBJ2-1, with 9 bases matching TRBD2. The CDR3 length is 14 residues. Trimming cost V 8 bases and J 10 bases; bases outside gene matches: 12. CDR1 ENHRY and CDR2 SYGVKD come from the germline V gene. The DNA for the CDR3 is TGTGCCATCCAACCGACTAGCGGTCAACGAGAGCAGTTCTTC. Encoded protein: CAIQPTSGQREQFF.

This clone was found once. The chain is built from TRBV10-3 and TRBJ1-1, with a possible D match to TRBD1 (5 bases). This CDR3 is 13 amino acids long. Germline V gene lookup returns CDR1 ENHRY and CDR2 SYGVKD. Deletions cut 6 bases from V and 1 base from J, with 9 bases between. The CDR3 loop is CAIRVGGNTEAFF. The CDR3 nucleotides are TGTGCCATCAGAGTGGGGGGGAACACTGAAGCTTTCTTT.

As concerns this clone: The germline gene is not matched at one end of the junction; a read error may be the cause. The J gene is TRBJ2-1, the V gene TRBV7-7; 14 positions agree with TRBD2. The CDR3 has 16 residues. Germline V gene lookup returns CDR1 SSHAT and CDR2 FNYEAQ (reference sequence). This CDR3 is CASSPGTSGSRGEQFF. The CDR3 nucleotides are TGTGCTAGCAGCCCCGGGACTAGCGGGAGTAGGGGTGAGCAGTTCTTC.

The chain couples TRBV28 to TRBJ2-2, with 8 bases lining up with TRBD1. The V and J ends lost 3 bases and 6 bases, in that order; junction bases with no gene match: 6. Germline assignment: CDR1 MDHEN and CDR2 SYDVKM. The CDR3 totals 15 residues. CDR3 loop: CASSFSRTGPGELFF. The CDR3 region has the DNA TGTGCCAGCAGTTTTTCCCGGACAGGGCCCGGGGAGCTGTTTTTT.

This chain connects TRBV18 to TRBJ2-1, with D possibly being TRBD1 (6 bases). Per the germline V gene, CDR1 is KGHSH and CDR2 is LQKENI. This CDR3 contains 15 residues. Trimming cost V 2 bases and J 2 bases, with 10 bases left between them. DNA for the CDR3: TGTGCCAGCTCACCATTGGACAGTACCTACAATGAGCAGTTCTTC. It specifies CASSPLDSTYNEQFF.